This T cell receptor (beta chain) was identified in a study of spatial heterogeneity in lung cancer (dated by TCRdb to the late 2010s). Describing the broader study: Beta-chain transcripts were consistently detected in greater numbers than alpha-chain transcripts, which likely reflected higher beta-chain transcript abundance. In the raw uncorrected reads, each unique combination of TCR and UMI appeared on average more than ten times. TCR alpha and beta repertoires were quantitatively compared across multiple tumor regions, matched nontumor lung and blood in non-small cell lung cancer. Nonsynonymous mutation counts, determined by whole-exome sequencing of tumor tissue, were related to features of the TCR repertoire. Both alpha and beta chains were TCR-sequenced in samples taken at surgery, namely 220 tumor regions, roughly 64 matched nontumor lung samples and about 58 PBMC samples. The full study reports these points: Confirming at a functional level the hypothesis that regional TCRs recognize regional mutations was considered to require additional single-cell paired TCR alpha and beta sequencing. Ubiquitous expanded tumor TCRs were detected in blood more often at tumor resection than at routine follow-up.

Clipping removes 0 bases from V and 5 bases from J, with 9 as the unmatched junction base count. Taken from the germline V gene, the CDR1 and CDR2 loops are LGHNA and YSLEER. The CDR3 runs 17 amino acids, cysteine and phenylalanine included. The read is trimmed to its CDR3 DNA, 51 bases read in frame from base 1. This clonotype has at least ten counts. Which antigen it targets is not known. Nothing much larger sits one base from this clone, and base qualities are not available. The time point label, as the study defines it: sample taken at primary tumor resection. Samples were obtained from approximately 76 patients with early-stage, untreated non-small cell lung cancer from the lung TRACERx cohort. TCR sequencing used whole RNA extracted from tumor and nontumor lung tissue, or from cryopreserved PBMC samples, without cell sorting. Only patients with enough RNA available from two or more tumor regions were chosen for TCR sequencing.

Library prep was done by 5' RACE. These reads were obtained on a NextSeq 500. In the TCR library protocol, a unique molecular identifier was attached to each TCR cDNA molecule so that PCR and sequencing errors could be corrected. Processing in the source paper ran as follows. TCR identification, UMI-based error correction and CDR3 extraction were performed with Decombinator tools. TCRs above a frequency of 2 per 1,000, corresponding to the top 1% of the tumor frequency distribution, were defined as expanded. Renyi diversity was computed with the R vegan package after each repertoire had been subsampled 100 times to 5,000 TCRs. To build CDR3 similarity networks, amino acid triplet string-kernel similarity was used, and CDR3s were connected when their pairwise similarity was above 0.82. TCRdb redid the processing of the public reads, applying fastp at Q25 and MiXCR, and retained in-frame beta chains. Rows are combined by CDR3 protein, so each entry shows the most common genes and DNA. TCRdb's processing, not the authors', yielded these V and J calls. The sample profile shows some 13,000 distinct CDR3 sequences; 3% to 4.5% of them were found once. The biggest ten clones account for more than 35% of the sample.

This receptor was identified in a male donor with early-stage non-small cell lung cancer. This sample comprised PBMCs, obtained at surgery. The rearranged chain carries TRBV4-3 and TRBJ2-2, with 7 junctional bases fitting TRBD2. The DNA sequence is TGCGCCAGCAGCCAAGAAAGGGGCGGGAGTGGAACCGGGGAGCTGTTTTTT. Its product reads: CASSQERGGSGTGELFF.